This T cell receptor (beta chain) was found in a study of blood T cell repertoires in COVID-19. Across the study: Whether acute or convalescent, the COVID-19 samples came from the United States, Italy and Spain.

This CDR3 region has 14 residues. V was shortened by 1 base and J by 0 bases, with 7 bases between the two germline ends. The germline CDR1 and CDR2 sequences are MNHEY and SVGAGI. The recovered donors of Cohort 3 showed two negative PCRs, clearance, or symptom resolution. Sequencing used immunoSEQ multiplex PCR; TCRdb keeps in-frame clones, though not all of them. The sample yields 150,000 to 200,000 clones, around 89% seen once. The chain links TRBV6-5 to TRBJ2-7; the D is unclear. The receptor was derived from a woman aged 18-29 years who had recovered from COVID-19. Material for sequencing was PBMCs or T cells enriched from blood (not recorded which). CDR3 DNA: TGTGCCAGCAGTTACTATCCAGTCTCCTACGAGCAGTACTTC. This gives the protein CASSYYPVSYEQYF.